This T cell receptor (beta chain) was sequenced during a study of regulatory T cells in long-lasting Graves disease. Study findings and constraints: When disease was persistent, TRBV28, TRBJ1-2 and TRBJ2-5 were the favored segments.

Germline CDR1 is DFQATT and CDR2 is SNEGSKA (reference sequence). CDR3 length equals 10 residues. Trimming stripped 4 bases from V and 5 bases from J, with 4 bases between. Investigators prepared the TCR beta libraries by applying iRepertoire HTBI primers and Arm-PCR of CDR3 regions. Original handling: The samples included approximately 60 TRBV and 15 or so TRBJ segments. TCRdb re-analysed the multiplex PCR reads in MiXCR, keeping a single row per CDR3 protein. The V and J calls shown here were made by TCRdb, not taken from the authors' results. Of 300,000 to 400,000 distinct CDR3 sequences listed, around 15% are singletons. On this clonotype: Its specificity is unknown.

Regarding time point: newly diagnosed GD, antithyroid drugs for less than 3 months. Scientists built the TCR library using RNA that was extracted from PBMCs. The chain uses TRBV20-1 and TRBJ2-3; D is unresolved. The sequencing used peripheral blood mononuclear cells (PBMCs), collected at new diagnosis, from a patient treated with antithyroid drugs. This TCR derives from a female donor with Graves disease. This chain's CDR3 is CSAKRDTQYF. CDR3 bases: TGCAGTGCTAAGAGAGATACGCAGTATTTT.